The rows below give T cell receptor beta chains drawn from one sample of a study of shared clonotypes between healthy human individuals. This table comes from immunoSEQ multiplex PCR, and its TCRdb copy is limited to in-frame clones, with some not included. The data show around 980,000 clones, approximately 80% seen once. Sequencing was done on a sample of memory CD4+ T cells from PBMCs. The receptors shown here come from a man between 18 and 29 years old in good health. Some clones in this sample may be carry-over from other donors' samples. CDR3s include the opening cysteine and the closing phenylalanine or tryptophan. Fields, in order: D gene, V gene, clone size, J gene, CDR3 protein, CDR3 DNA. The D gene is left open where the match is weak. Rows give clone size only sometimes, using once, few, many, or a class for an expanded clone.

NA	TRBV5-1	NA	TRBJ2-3	CASSLEQAGTGKDTQYF	TGCGCCAGCAGCTTGGAGCAAGCGGGCACTGGCAAAGATACGCAGTATTTT
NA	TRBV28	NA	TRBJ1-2	CASSLRAPNYGYTF	TGTGCCAGCAGTCTCCGGGCTCCCAACTATGGCTACACCTTC
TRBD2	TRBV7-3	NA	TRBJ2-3	CASSSAGGTDTQYF	TGTGCCAGCAGCTCCGCGGGGGGCACAGATACGCAGTATTTT
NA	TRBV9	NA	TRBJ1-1	CASSEQGPNTEAFF	TGTGCCAGCAGCGAACAGGGCCCGAACACTGAAGCTTTCTTT
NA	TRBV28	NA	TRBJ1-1	CASIPHELNTEAFF	TGTGCCAGCATTCCACACGAGTTGAACACTGAAGCTTTCTTT
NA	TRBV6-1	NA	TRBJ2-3	CASSEALGRPPDTQYF	TGTGCCAGCAGTGAAGCGCTTGGTAGGCCCCCAGATACGCAGTATTTT
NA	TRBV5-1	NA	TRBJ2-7	CASREDRDYEQYF	TGCGCCAGCCGGGAGGACAGGGACTACGAGCAGTACTTC
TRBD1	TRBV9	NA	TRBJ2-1	CASSPSDRGGNEQFF	TGTGCCAGCAGCCCCTCGGACAGGGGGGGCAATGAGCAGTTCTTC
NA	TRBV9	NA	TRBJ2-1	CASSVDWASYNEQFF	TGTGCCAGCAGCGTCGACTGGGCTTCCTACAATGAGCAGTTCTTC
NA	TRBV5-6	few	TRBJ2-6	CASRAGFNVLTF	TGTGCCAGCAGGGCCGGGTTCAACGTCCTGACTTTC
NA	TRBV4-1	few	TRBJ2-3	CASSREATSLTGVTQYF	TGCGCCAGCAGCCGAGAAGCGACGTCCCTCACGGGCGTTACGCAGTATTTT
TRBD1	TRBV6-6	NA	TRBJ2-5	CASSYRDRRETQYF	TGTGCCAGCAGTTACCGGGACAGGAGGGAGACCCAGTACTTC
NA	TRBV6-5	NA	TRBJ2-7	CARETLISGSYEQYF	TGTGCCAGGGAGACACTAATTAGCGGCTCCTACGAGCAGTACTTC
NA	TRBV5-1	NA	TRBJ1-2	CASSLEAGEVYGYTF	TGCGCCAGCAGCTTGGAGGCTGGGGAGGTCTATGGCTACACCTTC
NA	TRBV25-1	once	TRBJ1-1	CASSEDGTEAFF	TGTGCCAGCAGTGAGGACGGAACTGAAGCTTTCTTT
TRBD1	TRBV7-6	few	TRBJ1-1	CASSFVPGQGAEAFF	TGTGCCAGCAGCTTTGTCCCGGGACAGGGAGCTGAAGCTTTCTTT
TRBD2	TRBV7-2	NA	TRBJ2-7	CASSKATSGGEYF	TGTGCCAGCAGCAAGGCGACTAGCGGCGGAGAGTACTTC
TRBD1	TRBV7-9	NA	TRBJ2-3	CASSPGTGSTDTQYF	TGTGCCAGCAGCCCAGGGACAGGGTCGACAGATACGCAGTATTTT
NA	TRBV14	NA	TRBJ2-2	CASSQASGYTGELFF	TGTGCCAGCAGCCAAGCCTCCGGCTACACCGGGGAGCTGTTTTTT
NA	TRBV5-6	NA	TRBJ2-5	CASSFPSPQETQYF	TGTGCCAGCAGCTTCCCCTCGCCGCAAGAGACCCAGTACTTC
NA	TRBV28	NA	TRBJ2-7	CASSFLSARYEQYF	TGTGCCAGCAGTTTCCTTAGCGCGCGCTACGAGCAGTACTTC
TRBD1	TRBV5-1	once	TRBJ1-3	CASSAGQLNLKSGNTIYF	TGCGCCAGCAGCGCGGGACAGTTAAACCTAAAATCTGGAAACACCATATATTTT
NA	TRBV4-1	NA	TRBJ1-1	CASSKERGEIWDTEAFF	TGCGCCAGCAGCAAGGAGAGGGGGGAGATATGGGACACTGAAGCTTTCTTT
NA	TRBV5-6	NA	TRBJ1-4	CASSLRDGNEKLFF	TGTGCCAGCAGCTTGAGGGACGGCAATGAAAAACTGTTTTTT
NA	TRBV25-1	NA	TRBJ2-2	CASSDQRGRTGELFF	TGTGCCAGCAGTGACCAAAGAGGTCGGACCGGGGAGCTGTTTTTT
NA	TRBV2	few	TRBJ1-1	CASRAYRDYSGNTEAFF	TGTGCCAGCAGGGCTTACAGGGACTACAGTGGGAACACTGAAGCTTTCTTT
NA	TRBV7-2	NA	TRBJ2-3	CASSLTRPTDTQYF	TGTGCCAGCAGCTTAACGAGACCCACAGATACGCAGTATTTT
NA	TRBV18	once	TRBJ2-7	CASSPSRAGQDEQYF	TGTGCCAGCTCACCCTCAAGGGCAGGGCAGGACGAGCAGTACTTC
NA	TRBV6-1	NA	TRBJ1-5	CASNVGGRLGQPQHF	TGTGCCAGCAACGTGGGGGGGAGATTGGGTCAGCCCCAGCATTTT
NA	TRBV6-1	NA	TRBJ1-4	CASSDALGRKLFF	TGTGCCAGCAGTGATGCGCTCGGGCGAAAACTGTTTTTT
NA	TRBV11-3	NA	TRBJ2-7	CASSLEGGNYEQYF	TGTGCCAGCAGCTTAGAAGGGGGAAACTACGAGCAGTACTTC
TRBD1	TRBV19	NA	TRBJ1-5	CASSVQGAANSNQPQHF	TGTGCCAGTAGTGTACAGGGGGCCGCCAATAGCAATCAGCCCCAGCATTTT
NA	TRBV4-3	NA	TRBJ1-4	CASSQEGGIEKLFF	TGCGCCAGCAGCCAAGAGGGGGGTATCGAAAAACTGTTTTTT
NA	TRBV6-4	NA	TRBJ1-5	CASNPVQWGGGQPQHF	TGTGCCAGCAACCCCGTACAGTGGGGCGGCGGGCAGCCCCAGCATTTT
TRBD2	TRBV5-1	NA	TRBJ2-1	CASSSSGINEQFF	TGCGCCAGCAGCAGTAGCGGGATCAATGAGCAGTTCTTC
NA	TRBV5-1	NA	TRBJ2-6	CASSSDPSGANVLTF	TGCGCCAGCAGCTCCGACCCCTCTGGGGCCAACGTCCTGACTTTC
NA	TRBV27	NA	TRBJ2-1	CASSPGLPSYNEQFF	TGTGCCAGCAGTCCGGGACTGCCCTCCTACAATGAGCAGTTCTTC
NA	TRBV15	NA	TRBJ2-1	CATDRAGATTYNEQFF	TGTGCCACGGACAGGGCGGGAGCAACGACCTACAATGAGCAGTTCTTC
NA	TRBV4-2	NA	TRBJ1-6	CASRLGQNSPLHF	TGTGCCAGCAGACTTGGACAGAACTCACCCCTCCACTTT
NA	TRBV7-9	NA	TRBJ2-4	CASSPQGFNDIQYF	TGTGCCAGCAGCCCCCAGGGGTTTAATGACATTCAGTACTTC
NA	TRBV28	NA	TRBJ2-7	CASSPRGRGAYEQYF	TGTGCCAGCAGTCCCCGAGGCAGGGGGGCCTACGAGCAGTACTTC
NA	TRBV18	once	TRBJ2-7	CASSPTGQPYEQYF	TGTGCCAGCTCACCTACTGGACAGCCCTACGAGCAGTACTTC
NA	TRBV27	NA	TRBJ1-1	CASSRRGVGTEAFF	TGTGCCAGCAGCCGCAGGGGAGTAGGCACTGAAGCTTTCTTT
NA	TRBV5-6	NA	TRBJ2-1	CASSLDMSGSAQFF	TGTGCCAGCAGCTTGGATATGTCTGGGAGCGCGCAGTTCTTC
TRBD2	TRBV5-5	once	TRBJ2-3	CASSQGAGPDTQYF	TGTGCCAGCAGCCAAGGAGCGGGGCCGGATACGCAGTATTTT
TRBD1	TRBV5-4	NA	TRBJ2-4	CASSASGGVVNIQYF	TGTGCCAGCAGCGCCTCAGGGGGCGTCGTTAACATTCAGTACTTC
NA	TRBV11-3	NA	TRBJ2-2	CASRLGTGTAGELFF	TGTGCCAGCAGGTTGGGGACCGGTACGGCTGGGGAGCTGTTTTTT
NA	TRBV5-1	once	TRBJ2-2	CASSVGVTGELFF	TGCGCCAGCAGCGTGGGTGTCACCGGGGAGCTGTTTTTT
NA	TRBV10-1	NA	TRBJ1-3	CASDIPSSGNTIYF	TGCGCCAGCGACATACCTAGCTCTGGAAACACCATATATTTT